This TCR beta chain was recovered during a study of beta chain features in type 1 diabetes. This clone was recorded many times. Germline CDR1 PRHDT, CDR2 FYEKMQ (reference sequence). This CDR3 spans 15 amino acids. V dropped 4 bases and J dropped 3 bases, with 10 bases sitting between them. The whole isolated RNA underwent reverse transcription, so sequencing captured expressed TCRB transcripts. Assay: immunoSEQ multiplex PCR; the TCRdb copy retains only in-frame clones and omits some. The sample consists of over 300,000 clones, 7.5% to 9% of them appearing once. The chain links TRBV13 to TRBJ2-6; a possible D gene is TRBD1 (5 bases). The sample taken for sequencing was central memory CD4+ T cells from blood. This receptor was obtained from a woman in her late teens or twenties in good health. The CDR3, as DNA: TGTGCCAGCAGCTACGCAGGGTTTGGGGCCAACGTCCTGACTTTC. Its protein is CASSYAGFGANVLTF.